The 20 T cell receptor beta chains listed next were all sequenced from one sample in a study of a mutant IDH1 vaccine in newly diagnosed glioma. As to time point: week 35, safety follow-up. Vaccination used 300 ug of mutant IDH1 20-mer peptide per dose, with topical imiquimod. Which antigens these TCRs recognize remains unknown. The table came from immunoSEQ multiplex PCR; TCRdb's copy has only in-frame clones and leaves some out. The table includes about 68,000 clones, 80% to 85% detected once. The starting material was PBMCs, obtained from a glioma patient whose treatment included an IDH1 peptide vaccine. These receptors were collected from a man aged 18 to 30 with glioma.

V usage is TRBV7-9 and J usage is TRBJ2-1; 10 bases are shared with TRBD1. CDR3 length equals 16 residues. Trimming cost V 1 base and J 4 bases; bases outside gene matches: 4. The V gene's germline CDR1 is SEHNR and CDR2 FQNEAQ (reference sequence). The CDR3 region has the DNA TGTGCCAGCAGCTTAGTACGGGGACAGGGGTACAATGAGCAGTTCTTC. Translated, it gives CASSLVRGQGYNEQFF.

The chain combines TRBV6-6 with TRBJ1-2; perhaps TRBD1 as D (6 bases). The CDR3 length is 14 residues. Trimming removed 11 bases from V and 2 bases from J, with 18 bases in between. CDR1 is MNHNY and CDR2 is SVGAGI in the germline V gene (reference sequence). CDR3 protein: CAAFAGVGNYGYTF. For the CDR3, the DNA is TGTGCCGCTTTTGCAGGGGTAGGCAACTATGGCTACACCTTC.

This clone was seen a single time. V and J are TRBV4-2 and TRBJ2-7; weak D call: TRBD1 (5 bases). The length of the CDR3 is 14 residues. Trimming pared 1 base from V and 0 bases from J, leaving 7 bases between. From germline, CDR1 is LGHNA and CDR2 YNFKEQ. DNA of the CDR3: TGTGCCAGCAGCCAAGGCGACAGCTCCTACGAGCAGTACTTC. This codes for CASSQGDSSYEQYF.

The chain joins TRBV7-9 to TRBJ2-1, with 8 bases identical to TRBD2. V was clipped by 5 bases and J by 0 bases; unmatched bases: 3. CDR1 is SEHNR, CDR2 FQNEAQ, per germline (reference sequence). This CDR3 has 15 amino acids. The DNA for the CDR3 is TGTGCCAGCAGCGAAAGCGGGGGCTCCTACAATGAGCAGTTCTTC. It is translated as CASSESGGSYNEQFF.

The rearrangement joins TRBV11-2 to TRBJ2-7; D is ambiguous. Trimming stripped 5 bases from V and 0 bases from J, with 11 bases between. CDR1 is SGHAT, CDR2 FQNNGV, per germline. There are 14 residues in the CDR3. CDR3 DNA: TGTGCCAGCAGCCCGCAAGCCGTCTCCTACGAGCAGTACTTC. This translates into CASSPQAVSYEQYF.

The chain employs TRBV5-6 and TRBJ2-5, with 12 bases matching TRBD2. CDR3 length: 17 amino acids. J was trimmed by 2 bases and V by 4 bases; bases with no gene match: 9. CDR1 and CDR2 (germline): SGHDT, YYEEEE. CDR3 amino acids: CASSAWTSGNFQETQYF. The CDR3 bases are TGTGCCAGCAGCGCCTGGACTAGCGGGAATTTTCAAGAGACCCAGTACTTC.

The chain carries TRBV4-3 and TRBJ2-2; TRBD2 might be the D (5 bases). The CDR3 length is 16 residues. Germline CDR1 LGHNA, CDR2 YSLEER. Trimming took 3 bases from V and 4 from J, leaving 15 bases between them. DNA for the CDR3: TGCGCCAGCAGCCAGGACTTAAGGGCGGGCACCGGGGAGCTGTTTTTT. Amino acid sequence: CASSQDLRAGTGELFF.

V gene TRBV5-8 combines with J gene TRBJ1-1, with TRBD1 identical over 8 bases. Germline V lookup: CDR1 SGHTS, CDR2 YDEGEE. The CDR3 totals 14 residues. The J segment lost 2 bases and the V segment lost 7 bases, leaving 7 bases of the junction unmatched. Here the CDR3 DNA reads TGTGCCAGCCGCAGGGGGCTTGGAAACACTGAAGCTTTCTTT. Protein sequence: CASRRGLGNTEAFF.

The table lists this clone with a count of one. The gene calls are TRBV6-1 and TRBJ2-7; no definite D call. CDR1 and CDR2 from the germline V gene are MNHNS and SASEGT. V lost 6 bases to trimming and J lost 0 bases, with 15 bases between them. The CDR3 runs 15 residues. As DNA, the CDR3 is TGTGCCAGCAGCCGGACGACTTTTTACTCCTACGAGCAGTACTTC. Its translation is CASSRTTFYSYEQYF.

CDR3 sequence: CASSRQGFSEQYF. CDR3 in DNA: TGTGCCAGCTCCCGACAGGGGTTTAGCGAGCAGTACTTC. V and J are TRBV6-1 and TRBJ2-7; 8 nucleotides line up with TRBD1. Germline V gives CDR1 MNHNS, CDR2 SASEGT. The CDR3 totals 13 residues. Trimming took 8 bases from V and 6 from J; bases not matched to a gene: 9.

This chain uses TRBV6-5 with TRBJ2-1; D is unresolved. The germline V and J ends were trimmed by 0 bases and 0 bases, with 9 bases remaining between them. Germline CDR1 and CDR2: MNHEY and SVGAGI. The CDR3 runs to 16 residues. The CDR3 reads CASSYSGLGSYNEQFF. In DNA, the CDR3 is TGTGCCAGCAGTTACTCGGGCCTAGGCTCCTACAATGAGCAGTTCTTC.

V is TRBV2 and J is TRBJ1-6; D is uncertain. The V end lost 7 bases, the J end lost 9 bases, and 16 bases lay between the germline ends. The CDR3 runs to 14 residues. Germline loops: CDR1 SNHLY, CDR2 FYNNEI. CDR3 region: CASTPGVGGSPLHF. CDR3 sequence (DNA): TGTGCCAGCACTCCAGGCGTCGGCGGTTCACCCCTCCACTTT. Using reference TRBV2 and TRBJ1-6 for the parts outside the CDR3, the full variable domain is EPEVTQTPSHQVTQMGQEVILRCVPISNHLYFYWYRQILGQKVEFLVSFYNNEISEKSEIFDDQFSVERPDGSNFTLKIRSTKLEDSAMYFCASTPGVGGSPLHFGNGTRLTVT.

Note on this clone: The sample holds other DNA sequences that translate to the same CDR3. The J gene is TRBJ2-7, the V gene TRBV18; D possibly uses TRBD1 or TRBD2 (5 bases each). CDR3 size: 13 residues. Germline CDR1 and CDR2: KGHSH and LQKENI. The ends were cut back, 2 bases at V and 1 base at J, with 6 bases in the middle. The CDR3 bases are TGTGCCAGCTCACCAGGGACGTCCTACGAGCAGTACTTC. Its translation is CASSPGTSYEQYF. Full variable domain (missing parts from reference TRBV18 and TRBJ2-7): NAGVMQNPRHLVRRRGQEARLRCSPMKGHSHVYWYRQLPEEGLKFMVYLQKENIIDESGMPKERFSAEFPKEGPSILRIQQVVRGDSAAYFCASSPGTSYEQYFGPGTRLTVT.

In its sample, this clone was seen once. The V call is TRBV19, the J call TRBJ1-4; the D gene is possibly TRBD1 (5 bases). V gave up 3 bases and J gave up 8 bases, with 16 bases separating them. Germline values: CDR1 LNHDA, CDR2 SQIVND (reference sequence). This CDR3 is 15 amino acids long. The CDR3 protein is CASSIGPGRREKLFF. The DNA for the CDR3 is TGTGCCAGTAGTATCGGTCCGGGGCGACGGGAAAAACTGTTTTTT.

V and J are TRBV15 and TRBJ1-4; weak D call: TRBD1 (5 bases). The CDR3 is 15 residues long. Germline CDR1 reads LNHNV; CDR2 reads YYDKDF (reference sequence). With 3 bases removed from V and 7 bases from J, the gap between germline ends came to 15 bases. The CDR3 DNA is TGTGCCACCAGCAGGGACCGGGACCTGGGTGAAAAACTGTTTTTT. Residues: CATSRDRDLGEKLFF. Full variable domain (missing parts from reference TRBV15 and TRBJ1-4): DAMVIQNPRYQVTQFGKPVTLSCSQTLNHNVMYWYQQKSSQAPKLLFHYYDKDFNNEADTPDNFQSRRPNTSFCFLDIRSPGLGDTAMYLCATSRDRDLGEKLFFGSGTQLSVL.

The gene calls are TRBV18 and TRBJ2-7, with TRBD1 identical over 11 bases. Germline assignment: CDR1 KGHSH and CDR2 LQKENI. V shed 2 bases and J 2 bases; nucleotides not matched to a gene: 17. This CDR3 spans 20 amino acids. The CDR3 loop is CASSPSPGQGAPTRAYEQYF. The CDR3, as DNA: TGTGCCAGCTCACCAAGCCCAGGACAGGGGGCGCCCACACGAGCCTACGAGCAGTACTTC.

CDR3 nucleotides: TGTGCCAGCAGTGAAGGGGCGGGGGAATTGTACAATGAGCAGTTCTTC. It translates to CASSEGAGELYNEQFF. V is TRBV6-1 and J is TRBJ2-1; 7 nucleotides agree with TRBD2. The CDR3 spans 16 residues. With V trimmed by 1 base and J by 4 bases, 7 bases remained unmatched. Germline CDR1 MNHNS, CDR2 SASEGT.

This clone was counted a few times. The chain joins TRBV6-4 to TRBJ1-5, with D maybe TRBD1 (6 bases). Looked up from germline, CDR1 is MRHNA and CDR2 is SNTAGT. Trimming shortened V by 3 bases and J by 6 bases, and 15 bases separated the two germline ends. The CDR3 sequence is 15 residues long. The CDR3 spells CASSEFGGGGQPQHF. The DNA of the CDR3 is TGTGCCAGCAGTGAATTTGGAGGGGGAGGTCAGCCCCAGCATTTT.

The V gene is TRBV5-6, the J gene TRBJ2-5; D unresolved. The germline gives CDR1 SGHDT, CDR2 YYEEEE. The CDR3 has 14 amino acids. V was cut by 0 bases and J by 2 bases, with 8 bases left in between. The CDR3 loop reads CASSLAADQETQYF. The CDR3 DNA follows: TGTGCCAGCAGCTTGGCCGCAGATCAAGAGACCCAGTACTTC.

J is TRBJ1-6 and V is TRBV10-3; D perhaps matches TRBD1 (5 bases). This CDR3 has 16 amino acids. Germline V lookup: CDR1 ENHRY, CDR2 SYGVKD. Trimming pared 8 bases from V and 6 bases from J, leaving 20 bases between. CDR3 residues: CAIRREQGIGNSPLHF. The CDR3, as DNA: TGTGCCATCCGCCGGGAGCAGGGTATAGGTAATTCACCCCTCCACTTT.